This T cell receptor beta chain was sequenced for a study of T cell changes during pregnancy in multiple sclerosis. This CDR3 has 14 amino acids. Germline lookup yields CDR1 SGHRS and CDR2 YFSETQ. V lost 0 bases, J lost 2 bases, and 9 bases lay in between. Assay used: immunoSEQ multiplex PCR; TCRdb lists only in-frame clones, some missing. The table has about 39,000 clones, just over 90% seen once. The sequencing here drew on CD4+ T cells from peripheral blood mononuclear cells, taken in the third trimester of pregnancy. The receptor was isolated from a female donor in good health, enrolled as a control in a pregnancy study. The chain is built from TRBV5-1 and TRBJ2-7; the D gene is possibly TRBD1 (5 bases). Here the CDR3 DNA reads TGCGCCAGCAGCTTGGGGGCAGGGACCTACGAGCAGTACTTC. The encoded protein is CASSLGAGTYEQYF.